This TCR beta chain derives from a study of a mutant IDH1 vaccine in newly diagnosed glioma. Profiling relied on immunoSEQ multiplex PCR, and the TCRdb table lists in-frame clones only, not all of them. The table has 56,000 or so clones, approximately 80% seen once. As for this clone: As yet, its antigen is unknown.

The time point is: week 47, end of study. It was 300 ug of mutant IDH1 20-mer peptide that made up each vaccine dose, given with topical imiquimod. V was shortened by 6 bases and J by 4 bases, with 15 bases between the two germline ends. The CDR3 totals 14 residues. CDR1 is SGHDN, CDR2 FVKESK, per germline. The sequence was collected from a woman between 35 and 50 years old with glioma. Some clones in this sample may be carry-over from other donors' samples. Sequenced material: PBMCs, taken from a glioma patient whose treatment included an IDH1 peptide vaccine. The chain couples TRBV14 to TRBJ1-2; TRBD1 might be the D (6 bases). This chain's CDR3 is CASSLRGQRYGYTF. The CDR3 DNA reads TGTGCCAGCAGTCTGAGGGGACAACGCTATGGCTACACCTTC. Drawing the rest from reference TRBV14 and TRBJ1-2, the complete variable domain is EAGVTQFPSHSVIEKGQTVTLRCDPISGHDNLYWYRRVMGKEIKFLLHFVKESKQDESGMPNNRFLAERTGGTYSTLKVQPAELEDSGVYFCASSLRGQRYGYTFGSGTRLTVV.